This T cell receptor beta chain was obtained from a study of cytomegalovirus exposure and HLA in healthy donors. Study-wide context: The Caucasian-associated ancestry cluster contained about 80% of the approximately 400 genotyped donors.

This clone was observed a single time. Its antigen is unidentified. The study's findings and limits: At a 0.05 false discovery rate, a later analysis found 16,951 TCR beta sequences to be associated with HLA alleles. DRB1 showed the most TCR associations and HLA-C the fewest in a later analysis, as rates varied by HLA locus. Specificity for CMV antigens was confirmed in vitro for a few of the CMV-associated chains.

Researchers ran the PCR with 60 Vbeta and 13 Jbeta primers. TCRdb keeps only in-frame clones here, not all; method: immunoSEQ multiplex PCR. Found here are about 55,000 clones, approximately 80% of them singletons; the top ten hold around 2.6%. With 5 bases clipped from V and 7 bases from J, the junction kept 13 bases outside the gene matches. CDR1 is SGHAT and CDR2 is FQNNGV in the germline V gene. This CDR3 has 16 residues. This sequence originates from a female donor in good health and CMV-seronegative. The chain has TRBV11-2 and TRBJ1-4; TRBD1 aligns across 7 bases. The sequenced material came from PBMCs. CDR3: CASSVRQGGGGEKLFF. CDR3 nucleotides: TGTGCCAGCAGCGTTCGACAGGGAGGTGGGGGTGAAAAACTGTTTTTT.